This TCR beta chain was identified in a study of OX40 agonist ivuxolimab in advanced cancers. Study context: A mean age of about 59 years, range 23 to 79, was recorded, and more than 80% were male.

Whole-study findings and limits: Also present in some nonresponders was a low level of normalized T-cell clonal expansion.

Libraries were prepared by immunoSEQ multiplex PCR; TCRdb keeps only in-frame clonotypes and omits some of them. Of under 20,000 clones in the sample, approximately 79% were seen once. CDR3 size: 14 residues. CDR1 MGHRA and CDR2 YSYEKL come from the germline V gene. The V end was cut by 0 bases, the J end by 10 bases, with 15 bases between. With autoimmune disease history or systemic immunosuppression, patients were excluded. Turning to this clone: The antigen is not known.

Sequencing was performed on CD4+ or CD8+ T cells sorted from blood, taken in a trial of the OX40 agonist ivuxolimab. The TCR originated in an adult with an advanced solid tumor such as melanoma, head and neck, liver or kidney cancer. The chain combines TRBV4-1 with TRBJ2-5; D may be TRBD1 (5 bases). Written as DNA, the CDR3 is TGCGCCAGCAGCCAAGACCCCGGAGAGGACAACCAGTACTTC. It encodes CASSQDPGEDNQYF.